Following are 22 T cell receptor beta chains from one sample sequenced in a study of blood T cell repertoires in COVID-19. TCRdb's table, derived via immunoSEQ multiplex PCR, lists solely in-frame clones and lacks some. The data hold 30,000 to 50,000 clones, with just under 80% observed a single time. Source material: peripheral blood. The receptors stem from a man aged 80 or over with active or convalescent COVID-19.

V and J are TRBV27 and TRBJ2-7, with TRBD2 identical over 7 bases. The CDR3 is 15 residues long. Trimming cost V 2 bases and J 3 bases; bases outside gene matches: 7. Germline CDR1 is MNHEY and CDR2 is SMNVEV (reference sequence). CDR3 in DNA: TGTGCCAGCAGTTTAGGCTCGGGGGGACGCTACGAGCAGTACTTC. Amino acid sequence: CASSLGSGGRYEQYF.

This sequence joins TRBV27 and TRBJ2-3, with 13 bases that match TRBD2. V shed 4 bases, J shed 6 bases, and the junction held 13 bases outside the gene matches. Per the germline V gene, CDR1 is MNHEY and CDR2 is SMNVEV (reference sequence). The CDR3 is 18 amino acids. The CDR3 reads CASSSITPTSGGADTQYF. DNA for the CDR3: TGTGCCAGCAGTTCCATCACACCCACTAGCGGGGGGGCGGATACGCAGTATTTT.

The chain carries TRBV14 and TRBJ1-3; TRBD1 aligns across 7 bases. There are 17 residues in the CDR3. Trimming at V came to 3 bases and at J to 0 bases, leaving 8 bases not matched to a gene. CDR1 and CDR2 (germline): SGHDN, FVKESK. CDR3 sequence (DNA): TGTGCCAGCAGCCAGAGGGGACAGCTATTCTCTGGAAACACCATATATTTT. Protein sequence: CASSQRGQLFSGNTIYF.

The chain has TRBV10-3 and TRBJ1-2; 7 nucleotides match TRBD1. This CDR3 region has 15 residues. Germline values: CDR1 ENHRY, CDR2 SYGVKD. V lost 4 bases, J lost 2 bases, and 7 bases stayed unmatched. CDR3 sequence reads: CAISVVRDRNYGYTF. CDR3 bases: TGTGCCATCAGTGTAGTCCGGGACAGAAACTATGGCTACACCTTC.

The genes are TRBV7-2 and TRBJ2-7; 8 bases line up with TRBD1. The CDR3 spans 15 residues. The V segment lost 5 bases and the J segment 1 base; nucleotides outside the gene matches: 7. The germline CDR1 and CDR2 sequences are SGHTA and FQGNSA. In DNA form, the CDR3 reads TGTGCCAGCAGCCTACACGGGACAGGTTCCTACGAGCAGTACTTC. The encoded protein is CASSLHGTGSYEQYF.

This clone has more than one count but fewer than ten. The rearrangement links TRBV9 to TRBJ2-2; possible D gene TRBD1, 6 bases. V dropped 3 bases and J dropped 11 bases, with 11 bases sitting between them. The germline CDR1 and CDR2 sequences are SGDLS and YYNGEE. The CDR3 covers 12 residues. CDR3 in DNA: TGTGCCAGCAGCGACGACAGGTCCGAGCTGTTTTTT. This gives the protein CASSDDRSELFF. Full variable domain (missing parts from reference TRBV9 and TRBJ2-2): DSGVTQTPKHLITATGQRVTLRCSPRSGDLSVYWYQQSLDQGLQFLIQYYNGEERAKGNILERFSAQQFPDLHSELNLSSLELGDSALYFCASSDDRSELFFGEGSRLTVL.

This chain connects TRBV3-1 (or the pseudogene TRBV3-2) to TRBJ1-4; TRBD1 might be the D (5 bases). V dropped 1 base and J dropped 6 bases, with 9 bases sitting between them. CDR1 and CDR2 (germline): LGHDT, YNNKEL (reference sequence). The CDR3 contains 14 residues. For the CDR3, the DNA is TGTGCCAGCAGCCAAGTAATAGGGGATGAAAAACTGTTTTTT. Translating it yields CASSQVIGDEKLFF.

The genes are TRBV2 and TRBJ1-1; 9 nucleotides agree with TRBD1. V was clipped by 3 bases and J by 5 bases; unmatched bases: 4. The CDR3 spans 14 residues. From germline, CDR1 is SNHLY and CDR2 FYNNEI. The chain's CDR3 is CASSEGQGRTEAFF. The CDR3 nucleotides are TGTGCCAGCAGTGAGGGACAGGGACGGACTGAAGCTTTCTTT.

This sequence joins TRBV6-5 and TRBJ1-4; TRBD1 matches 7 bases. This CDR3 region has 15 residues. V was clipped by 6 bases and J by 5 bases; unmatched bases: 9. Germline V CDR1 and CDR2: MNHEY, SVGAGI. DNA for the CDR3: TGTGCCAGCAGGAGAACCGGGACAGAGAATGAAAAACTGTTTTTT. It yields the protein CASRRTGTENEKLFF.

The rearrangement joins TRBV24-1 to TRBJ2-1; D not resolved. The CDR3 length is 15 residues. The germline V gene encodes CDR1 KGHDR and CDR2 SFDVKD. With 4 bases removed from V and 6 bases from J, the gap between germline ends came to 15 bases. The CDR3 region is CATSDPISRGNEQFF. DNA of the CDR3: TGTGCCACCAGTGACCCTATCTCCAGAGGCAATGAGCAGTTCTTC.

V usage is TRBV18 and J usage is TRBJ2-7; no clear D. CDR3 length: 15 residues. V lost 2 bases, J lost 1 base, and 12 bases lay in between. Germline V gives CDR1 KGHSH, CDR2 LQKENI. CDR3 nucleotide sequence: TGTGCCAGCTCACCAAATATTGGGCCTTCCTACGAGCAGTACTTC. It codes for CASSPNIGPSYEQYF.

This chain joins TRBV27 and TRBJ1-6, with 10 nucleotides matching TRBD1. V lost 5 bases to trimming and J lost 7 bases; unmatched junction nucleotides: 5. CDR1 is MNHEY and CDR2 is SMNVEV in the germline V gene (reference sequence). CDR3 size: 15 residues. CDR3 residues: CASSIPGQGNSPLHF. DNA of the CDR3: TGTGCCAGCAGTATTCCGGGACAGGGGAATTCACCCCTCCACTTT.

The chain joins TRBV4-3 to TRBJ2-7, with 11 bases that match TRBD1. Germline CDR1 and CDR2: LGHNA and YSLEER. The ends lost 5 bases at V and 2 bases at J; junction bases unmatched: 8. The length of the CDR3 is 16 residues. The DNA for the CDR3 is TGCGCCAGCAGCAAAGCATCGGGACAGGGGGCCTACGAGCAGTACTTC. This encodes CASSKASGQGAYEQYF.

This clone was seen a handful of times. The V gene is TRBV29-1, the J gene TRBJ2-1, with 12 bases lining up with TRBD2. V lost 7 bases to trimming and J lost 1 base; unmatched junction nucleotides: 5. Germline V gene sequence: CDR1 SQVTM, CDR2 ANQGSEA. CDR3 size: 15 residues. In DNA form, the CDR3 reads TGCAGCGCTTCTGGGACTAGCGGGTCCTACAATGAGCAGTTCTTC. Encoded protein: CSASGTSGSYNEQFF.

The rearrangement uses TRBV6-1 and TRBJ2-1; D is possibly TRBD2 (5 bases). Trimming removed 2 bases at V and 0 bases at J, with 17 bases between. Per germline, CDR1 MNHNS and CDR2 SASEGT. The CDR3 is 18 residues long. The CDR3 loop is CASSEIWNLASSYNEQFF. DNA of the CDR3: TGTGCCAGCAGTGAAATCTGGAATTTAGCGAGCTCCTACAATGAGCAGTTCTTC.

The rearrangement uses TRBV19 and TRBJ1-2; no reliable D call. The CDR3 spans 14 residues. In germline, CDR1 is LNHDA, CDR2 SQIVND (reference sequence). V was trimmed by 6 bases and J by 7 bases, leaving 18 bases between them. This CDR3 reads CASRKGGSSVGYTF. The CDR3, as DNA: TGTGCCAGTAGAAAGGGAGGGTCGTCTGTTGGCTACACCTTC.

J is TRBJ2-3 and V is TRBV2, with TRBD1 as a possible D gene (5 bases). This CDR3 region has 14 residues. Germline loops: CDR1 SNHLY, CDR2 FYNNEI. The germline V and J ends were trimmed by 4 bases and 3 bases, with 11 bases remaining between them. CDR3 amino acids: CASSGGRETDTQYF. The CDR3 DNA reads as TGTGCCAGCAGTGGGGGCAGGGAAACAGATACGCAGTATTTT.

A few counts support this clone. The J gene is TRBJ2-5, the V gene TRBV5-4; TRBD1 agrees at 10 bases. Germline V gene data show CDR1 as SGHNT and CDR2 as YYREEE (reference sequence). The CDR3 loop spans 15 amino acids. Losses at the gene ends were 4 bases for V and 3 bases for J; bases not matched to a gene: 6. In DNA form, the CDR3 reads TGTGCCAGCAGCCGGCGACAGGGGGCAGAAGAGACCCAGTACTTC. Encoded protein: CASSRRQGAEETQYF.

The rearrangement joins TRBV4-1 to TRBJ2-7; TRBD1 matches 10 bases. The CDR3 covers 15 residues. The ends lost 3 bases at V and 4 bases at J; junction bases unmatched: 6. Germline V CDR1 and CDR2: MGHRA, YSYEKL. The CDR3 DNA reads TGCGCCAGCAGCCAGACGGGACAGGGGTCTTACGAGCAGTACTTC. This codes for CASSQTGQGSYEQYF.

This clone was counted once. This chain links TRBV2 with TRBJ2-7; 7 bases match TRBD1. Trimming cost V 3 bases and J 9 bases; bases outside gene matches: 11. The V gene's germline CDR1 is SNHLY and CDR2 FYNNEI. The CDR3 has 14 residues. The CDR3: CASSERGGAPGQYF. Written as DNA, the CDR3 is TGTGCCAGCAGTGAGCGAGGGGGCGCCCCCGGGCAGTACTTC.

This clone showed up just once. The V gene is TRBV5-1, the J gene TRBJ1-6; D is unresolved. CDR1 and CDR2 from the germline V gene are SGHRS and YFSETQ. The V gene lost 4 bases and the J gene lost 7 bases, with 15 bases spanning the gap. This CDR3 comprises 15 residues. The CDR3 is CASSPVEGQNSPLHF. CDR3 coding DNA: TGCGCCAGCAGCCCTGTCGAGGGTCAGAATTCACCCCTCCACTTT. Supplemented by reference TRBV5-1 and TRBJ1-6, the full variable domain reads KAGVTQTPRYLIKTRGQQVTLSCSPISGHRSVSWYQQTPGQGLQFLFEYFSETQRNKGNFPGRFSGRQFSNSRSEMNVSTLELGDSALYLCASSPVEGQNSPLHFGNGTRLTVT.

The chain combines TRBV28 with TRBJ1-4, with TRBD1 matching 9 bases. This CDR3 contains 15 residues. The V and J ends lost 3 bases and 8 bases, in that order; junction bases with no gene match: 7. Germline CDR1 is MDHEN and CDR2 is SYDVKM. The CDR3 DNA follows: TGTGCCAGCAGTTTGGGAGGGACAGGGAGCGAAAAACTGTTTTTT. Translation gives CASSLGGTGSEKLFF. Filled out from reference TRBV28 and TRBJ1-4, the complete variable domain reads DVKVTQSSRYLVKRTGEKVFLECVQDMDHENMFWYRQDPGLGLRLIYFSYDVKMKEKGDIPEGYSVSREKKERFSLILESASTNQTSMYLCASSLGGTGSEKLFFGSGTQLSVL.